This TCR beta chain was captured in a study of blood T cell repertoires in COVID-19. Study-level background: Whether acute or convalescent, the COVID-19 samples came from the United States, Italy and Spain. Sources were T cells, B-cell-depleted T cells, or PBMCs; the material itself was cDNA or gDNA.

Per the original methods: By means of reference gene primer amplification, nucleated cell counts were estimated. Clones were sequenced by immunoSEQ multiplex PCR, and TCRdb holds only the in-frame ones, with some missing. From that table come the V and J calls and clone size; the DNA was used to work out D and trimming. The profile shows 30,000 to 40,000 clones, around 86% of them singletons. Sequenced: peripheral blood. The TCR was taken from a woman older than 75 with active or convalescent COVID-19.

This CDR3 is CASSFWDRGEAFF. The CDR3 region has the DNA TGTGCCAGCAGTTTTTGGGACAGGGGGGAGGCTTTCTTT. V gene TRBV27 combines with J gene TRBJ1-1, with 11 bases that match TRBD1. The J segment lost 11 bases and the V segment lost 3 bases, leaving 5 bases of the junction unmatched. The germline gives CDR1 MNHEY, CDR2 SMNVEV (reference sequence). This CDR3 has 13 amino acids.